This entry concerns a single T cell receptor beta chain. Its antigen is not known. This may stem from a read error, because a much larger clone lies one nucleotide away. This sample was included in a study of spatial heterogeneity in lung cancer. Turning to the study itself: Bulk RNA-seq from matched material yielded a T cell module score that correlated strongly with TCR transcript counts in tumor regions. Findings and caveats of the study: Intratumoral expanded alpha and beta TCR counts were found to track tumor mutation counts.

Time point of the sample: sample taken at primary tumor resection. TCRdb fed the 5' RACE reads into MiXCR, producing one record per CDR3 protein. The sample has around 9,700 distinct CDR3 sequences, 7.9% seen once. The germline gives CDR1 LGHDT, CDR2 YNNKEL (reference sequence). The CDR3 covers 12 residues. The clonotype comes from a female donor with early-stage non-small cell lung cancer. This chain uses TRBV3-1 with TRBJ2-7; no clear D. The input for sequencing was lung tumor tissue, taken at surgery. The CDR3, as DNA: TGTCCCAGCAGCCAATCGCGTAGCGAGCAGTACTTC. Its protein product is CPSSQSRSEQYF.